The clone carrying this T cell receptor beta chain was recorded only once. This sample is drawn from a study of cytomegalovirus exposure and HLA in healthy donors. The ends were cut back, 8 bases at V and 0 bases at J, with 11 bases in the middle. Germline V lookup: CDR1 MGHDK, CDR2 SYGVNS. This CDR3 is built from 14 residues. Use of 60 Vbeta and 13 Jbeta primers characterized the PCR. TCRdb's copy holds only in-frame clones and misses some; the assay was immunoSEQ multiplex PCR. Of 130,000 to 150,000 clones listed, 73% are singletons. The sequence was collected from a human donor in good health. The chain has TRBV25-1 and TRBJ2-1; tentative D call: TRBD2 (6 bases). Sequenced: PBMCs. The CDR3 loop reads CASGAGSSYNEQFF. The CDR3 DNA follows: TGTGCCAGCGGCGCGGGGAGCTCCTACAATGAGCAGTTCTTC.